The 13 T cell receptor beta chains in this list originate from one sample, sequenced in a study of blood T cell repertoires in COVID-19. Generated by immunoSEQ multiplex PCR, the TCRdb table keeps only in-frame clones and is missing some. The sample holds more than 110,000 clones, approximately 87% seen once. Specimen: peripheral blood. The receptors stem from a human donor in a cohort sampled during active COVID-19.

The rearrangement uses TRBV3-1 (or the pseudogene TRBV3-2) and TRBJ2-1; maybe TRBD2 (6 bases). V lost 4 bases to trimming and J lost 9 bases, with 10 bases between them. This CDR3 has 12 amino acids. Germline V gene data show CDR1 as LGHDT and CDR2 as YNNKEL (reference sequence). The CDR3, as DNA: TGTGCCAGCAGCCTGCAGGAGGGTGAGCAGTTCTTC. Translation gives CASSLQEGEQFF.

This clone turned up a few times. The chain employs TRBV2 and TRBJ1-5; D perhaps matches TRBD1 (6 bases). V was trimmed by 10 bases and J by 3 bases, leaving 13 bases between them. This CDR3 spans 13 amino acids. The germline CDR1 and CDR2 sequences are SNHLY and FYNNEI. CDR3 bases: TGTGCCACCTCAGGGGTTTACAATCAGCCCCAGCATTTT. The encoded protein is CATSGVYNQPQHF.

The chain joins TRBV5-6 to TRBJ2-5, with 10 nucleotides matching TRBD1. J was trimmed by 4 bases and V by 0 bases; bases with no gene match: 6. Germline lookup yields CDR1 SGHDT and CDR2 YYEEEE. The CDR3 totals 16 residues. The CDR3 loop reads CASSLAGTGVRETQYF. The CDR3 DNA reads TGTGCCAGCAGCTTGGCGGGGACAGGGGTTAGAGAGACCCAGTACTTC.

This rearrangement joins TRBV5-6 to TRBJ2-5; tentative D call: TRBD1 (6 bases). The length of the CDR3 is 14 residues. Germline CDR1 reads SGHDT; CDR2 reads YYEEEE. V gave up 0 bases and J gave up 5 bases, with 11 bases separating them. The CDR3 protein is CASSLVGAGETQYF. In nucleotides, the CDR3 is TGTGCCAGCAGCTTGGTGGGGGCTGGGGAGACCCAGTACTTC.

This clone was seen at least ten times. V usage is TRBV7-3 and J usage is TRBJ2-7; 9 bases align to TRBD1. The CDR3 consists of 15 residues. CDR1 SGHTA and CDR2 FQGTGA come from the germline V gene. The trim removed 5 bases at V and 2 bases at J, leaving 7 bases unmatched. CDR3 sequence reads: CASSPGGTGTYEQYF. CDR3 nucleotides: TGTGCCAGCAGCCCCGGGGGGACAGGGACCTACGAGCAGTACTTC.

V is TRBV28 and J is TRBJ2-7, with 13 positions matching TRBD2. The J segment lost 3 bases and the V segment lost 5 bases, leaving 10 bases of the junction unmatched. The CDR3 extends over 17 amino acids. Germline CDR1 and CDR2: MDHEN and SYDVKM. In nucleotides, the CDR3 is TGTGCCAGCAGTCTGGGACTAGCGGGGAGTCTAGTCTACGAGCAGTACTTC. The encoded protein is CASSLGLAGSLVYEQYF. The full variable domain, its missing parts supplied by reference TRBV28 and TRBJ2-7, is DVKVTQSSRYLVKRTGEKVFLECVQDMDHENMFWYRQDPGLGLRLIYFSYDVKMKEKGDIPEGYSVSREKKERFSLILESASTNQTSMYLCASSLGLAGSLVYEQYFGPGTRLTVT.

The chain links TRBV27 to TRBJ2-7; D is possibly TRBD2 (5 bases). The CDR3 runs 14 residues. The germline gives CDR1 MNHEY, CDR2 SMNVEV (reference sequence). V was cut by 6 bases and J by 2 bases, with 14 bases left in between. The CDR3: CASRPLTGTYEQYF. DNA for the CDR3: TGTGCCAGCAGACCCCTGACGGGAACCTACGAGCAGTACTTC.

This chain links TRBV18 with TRBJ2-5; TRBD1 might be the D (6 bases). Germline CDR1 is KGHSH and CDR2 is LQKENI. This CDR3 is built from 15 residues. Trimming removed 6 bases from V and 4 bases from J, with 18 bases in between. Written as DNA, the CDR3 is TGTGCCAGCTCCTTGGGACAAACGTTGGGAGAGACCCAGTACTTC. Translating it yields CASSLGQTLGETQYF.

This clone was seen a single time. The V gene is TRBV18, the J gene TRBJ2-5; 9 bases map to TRBD2. Germline lookup yields CDR1 KGHSH and CDR2 LQKENI. J was trimmed by 9 bases and V by 1 base; bases with no gene match: 9. The CDR3 consists of 15 residues. CDR3 amino acids: CASSPRMERGAAQYF. CDR3 coding DNA: TGTGCCAGCTCACCACGTATGGAGCGGGGGGCGGCCCAGTACTTC.

V gene TRBV7-9 combines with J gene TRBJ2-3; TRBD2 matches 7 bases. Trimming at V came to 1 base and at J to 2 bases, leaving 3 bases not matched to a gene. This CDR3 has 15 amino acids. CDR1 and CDR2 (germline): SEHNR, FQNEAQ (reference sequence). In DNA, the CDR3 is TGTGCCAGCAGCTTAGGGGCGGGAGTCACAGATACGCAGTATTTT. Translated: CASSLGAGVTDTQYF.

The chain combines TRBV27 with TRBJ1-1; TRBD1 might be the D (5 bases). CDR1 and CDR2 from the germline V gene are MNHEY and SMNVEV (reference sequence). V lost 3 bases to trimming and J lost 6 bases, with 14 bases between them. The CDR3 is 14 residues long. CDR3 in amino acids: CASSLRGAGAEAFF. In DNA form, the CDR3 reads TGTGCCAGCAGTTTGCGGGGAGCGGGGGCTGAAGCTTTCTTT.

The chain links TRBV7-2 to TRBJ1-4; 7 bases are shared with TRBD1. The CDR3 covers 15 residues. After removal of 3 bases from V and 8 bases from J, the junction contained 9 bases not matched to a gene. Germline CDR1 SGHTA, CDR2 FQGNSA. For the CDR3, the DNA is TGTGCCAGCAGCTTCACAGGGGCAGGAACGGAAAAACTGTTTTTT. Its protein is CASSFTGAGTEKLFF.

This rearrangement joins TRBV7-2 to TRBJ2-3; perhaps TRBD1 as D (5 bases). V gave up 5 bases and J gave up 6 bases, with 9 bases separating them. From germline, CDR1 is SGHTA and CDR2 FQGNSA. This CDR3 has 12 residues. As DNA, the CDR3 is TGTGCCAGCAGCCGAAACAGGGATACGCAGTATTTT. Translated: CASSRNRDTQYF.